The 18 T cell receptor beta chains below were found in one sample sequenced in a study of cytomegalovirus exposure and HLA in healthy donors. Data came from immunoSEQ multiplex PCR; TCRdb stores just in-frame clones and leaves some out. The profile shows about 140,000 clones, 84% of them singletons. The sequencing sample was made of PBMCs. The receptors originated from a woman in her twenties or thirties in good health and CMV-seronegative.

The gene calls are TRBV5-6 and TRBJ1-2; no firm D call. CDR3 length: 14 residues. From germline, CDR1 is SGHDT and CDR2 YYEEEE. With 2 bases removed from V and 4 bases from J, the gap between germline ends came to 12 bases. This CDR3 is CASSFLGRVYGYTF. The CDR3 DNA reads as TGTGCCAGCAGCTTTTTAGGGAGGGTCTATGGCTACACCTTC. Supplemented by reference TRBV5-6 and TRBJ1-2, the full variable domain reads DAGVTQSPTHLIKTRGQQVTLRCSPKSGHDTVSWYQQALGQGPQFIFQYYEEEERQRGNFPDRFSGHQFPNYSSELNVNALLLGDSALYLCASSFLGRVYGYTFGSGTRLTVV.

This chain joins TRBV2 and TRBJ2-2, with D perhaps matching TRBD2 (5 bases). Germline CDR1 reads SNHLY; CDR2 reads FYNNEI. This CDR3 has 15 residues. V dropped 7 bases and J dropped 7 bases, with 19 bases sitting between them. The CDR3 DNA reads as TGTGCCAGCAAACTACTAGTAACGGGCGGCGGGGAGCTGTTTTTT. Residues: CASKLLVTGGGELFF.

This clone was seen only a few times. CDR3 sequence (DNA): TGTGCCAGCAGCTTACCAGGGCCTAGCTACGAGCAGTACTTC. It translates to CASSLPGPSYEQYF. This chain uses TRBV7-9 with TRBJ2-7; D is perhaps TRBD1 (5 bases). The length of the CDR3 is 14 residues. Germline V lookup: CDR1 SEHNR, CDR2 FQNEAQ (reference sequence). The V end was cut by 2 bases, the J end by 3 bases, with 11 bases between.

This chain links TRBV5-6 with TRBJ1-1, with D uncertain. The V gene's germline CDR1 is SGHDT and CDR2 YYEEEE. V lost 1 base and J lost 3, with 10 bases in between. The CDR3 covers 14 residues. The CDR3: CASSLLGVDTEAFF. CDR3 DNA sequence: TGTGCCAGCAGCTTGTTAGGAGTAGACACTGAAGCTTTCTTT.

The V call is TRBV2, the J call TRBJ2-3; 13 nucleotides line up with TRBD2. This CDR3 comprises 16 residues. CDR1 SNHLY and CDR2 FYNNEI come from the germline V gene. The trim removed 6 bases at V and 2 bases at J, leaving 5 bases unmatched. This CDR3 reads CASRVGLAGPTDTQYF. The CDR3 nucleotides read TGTGCCAGCAGGGTGGGACTAGCGGGACCCACAGATACGCAGTATTTT.

This chain joins TRBV15 and TRBJ2-7, with D tentatively TRBD2 (6 bases). The V end lost 1 base, the J end lost 3 bases, and 7 bases lay between the germline ends. This CDR3 is built from 13 residues. Germline V gives CDR1 LNHNV, CDR2 YYDKDF (reference sequence). In nucleotides, the CDR3 is TGTGCCACCAGCAGAGGGGGGGACTACGAGCAGTACTTC. It translates to CATSRGGDYEQYF.

The DNA for the CDR3 is TGCGCCAGCAGCTTGGATAGCGGGGCCTCCTACGAGCAGTACTTC. It is translated as CASSLDSGASYEQYF. The chain is built from TRBV5-1 and TRBJ2-7, with 8 bases that match TRBD2. Germline CDR1 reads SGHRS; CDR2 reads YFSETQ. This CDR3 is 15 amino acids long. V shed 0 bases and J 0 bases; nucleotides not matched to a gene: 2.

This chain connects TRBV5-1 to TRBJ1-6, with D possibly being TRBD1 (5 bases). The V and J ends lost 4 bases and 0 bases respectively, with 17 bases between them. Per germline, CDR1 SGHRS and CDR2 YFSETQ. This CDR3 spans 18 amino acids. The CDR3 nucleotides read TGCGCCAGCAGCACCTACTCGACAGACCGCTCCTATAATTCACCCCTCCACTTT. Amino acid sequence: CASSTYSTDRSYNSPLHF.

This clone has only one observation. The chain combines TRBV13 with TRBJ2-7; 7 nucleotides agree with TRBD1. Germline V CDR1 and CDR2: PRHDT, FYEKMQ (reference sequence). V lost 5 bases to trimming and J lost 0 bases; unmatched junction nucleotides: 19. The CDR3 spans 19 residues. CDR3: CASSPFPGTDTTPSYEQYF. The CDR3 DNA is TGTGCCAGCAGCCCATTCCCCGGGACAGATACAACTCCCTCCTACGAGCAGTACTTC.

This clone was picked up a small number of times. The V gene is TRBV4-3, the J gene TRBJ2-7; 11 bases line up with TRBD2. Germline CDR1 and CDR2: LGHNA and YSLEER. The CDR3 is made up of 16 amino acids. J gave up 4 bases and V 0 bases, and 5 bases lay outside the gene matches. CDR3 sequence reads: CASSQDRASGGYEQYF. For the CDR3, the DNA is TGCGCCAGCAGCCAAGATAGGGCTAGCGGGGGGTACGAGCAGTACTTC.

This chain connects TRBV5-8 to TRBJ2-1; TRBD1 matches at 7 bases. This CDR3 comprises 16 residues. The ends lost 6 bases at V and 4 bases at J; junction bases unmatched: 13. Germline V gene data show CDR1 as SGHTS and CDR2 as YDEGEE. In nucleotides, the CDR3 is TGTGCCAGCATCATAGTAAAGACAGGGTTGTACAATGAGCAGTTCTTC. As protein: CASIIVKTGLYNEQFF.

This chain joins TRBV7-9 and TRBJ2-7; 8 nucleotides agree with TRBD1. V shed 6 bases, J shed 4 bases, and the junction held 8 bases outside the gene matches. Germline V gene data show CDR1 as SEHNR and CDR2 as FQNEAQ (reference sequence). The CDR3 runs 14 residues. This CDR3 reads CASRGQEGSYEQYF. In DNA form, the CDR3 reads TGTGCCAGCAGGGGACAGGAAGGCTCTTACGAGCAGTACTTC.

CDR3 bases: TGTGCCAGCAGCTTAGTTAAGGGGAGGGGGCAGTACTTC. Translation gives CASSLVKGRGQYF. The rearrangement links TRBV7-8 to TRBJ2-7, with 7 bases that match TRBD2. J lost 9 bases, V lost 1 base, and 6 bases had no gene match. CDR3 length: 13 amino acids. Germline CDR1 and CDR2: SGHVS and FQNEAQ.

J is TRBJ1-6 and V is TRBV19; the D gene is possibly TRBD1 (6 bases). Germline CDR1 reads LNHDA; CDR2 reads SQIVND (reference sequence). V was cut by 7 bases and J by 5 bases, with 12 bases left in between. There are 14 residues in the CDR3. The DNA of the CDR3 is TGTGCCAGTAAAGGGACACGAGATAATTCACCCCTCCACTTT. Its protein is CASKGTRDNSPLHF.

The J gene is TRBJ2-1, the V gene TRBV28; 7 nucleotides agree with TRBD1. The germline V gene encodes CDR1 MDHEN and CDR2 SYDVKM. The length of the CDR3 is 17 residues. V lost 3 bases to trimming and J lost 4 bases; unmatched junction nucleotides: 12. The CDR3 loop is CASSFFDRAGLYNEQFF. Here the CDR3 DNA reads TGTGCCAGCAGTTTTTTCGACAGGGCTGGTCTTTACAATGAGCAGTTCTTC.

The chain employs TRBV6-1 and TRBJ1-4; D ambiguous. Trimming shortened V by 2 bases and J by 7 bases, and 11 bases separated the two germline ends. CDR1 MNHNS and CDR2 SASEGT come from the germline V gene. The CDR3 sequence is 14 residues long. In nucleotides, the CDR3 is TGTGCCAGCAGTGAACAACAGTCCCGTGAAAAACTGTTTTTT. Amino acids: CASSEQQSREKLFF.

This chain joins TRBV19 and TRBJ2-7; no firm D call. This CDR3 is built from 15 residues. Germline lookup yields CDR1 LNHDA and CDR2 SQIVND (reference sequence). V was clipped by 5 bases and J by 0 bases, with 14 bases between them. The CDR3, as DNA: TGTGCCAGTAGTTACGACTCTAGTACCTCCTACGAGCAGTACTTC. It translates to CASSYDSSTSYEQYF.

This chain uses TRBV5-1 with TRBJ2-5; D is perhaps TRBD1 (5 bases). The V gene lost 2 bases and the J gene lost 5 bases, with 10 bases spanning the gap. Germline V CDR1 and CDR2: SGHRS, YFSETQ. This CDR3 region has 13 residues. CDR3 coding DNA: TGCGCCAGCAGCTTAGGGGCTGGCGAGACCCAGTACTTC. It translates to CASSLGAGETQYF.